This T cell receptor (beta chain) was identified in a study of blood T cell repertoires in COVID-19. Study-wide background: Two negative PCRs, clearance, or symptom resolution characterized the recovered Cohort 3 donors. The origin of the acute and convalescent COVID-19 samples was the United States, Italy and Spain.

The authors' processing: From reference gene primer amplification, estimates of nucleated cell counts were derived. Libraries were prepared by immunoSEQ multiplex PCR; TCRdb keeps only in-frame clonotypes and omits some of them. That table supplies the V and J calls and clone size; D and trimming were determined from the DNA. Here the sample spans a few hundred thousand clones, 87% being singletons. The source material was PBMCs or T cells enriched from blood (not recorded which). This receptor was taken from a man aged 40-49 years in a cohort exposed to, infected with or recovered from COVID-19 (not recorded which).

CDR3 amino acids: CASSLGTGSGTEAFF. The CDR3 DNA is TGTGCCAGCAGCTTAGGCACAGGGTCGGGGACTGAAGCTTTCTTT. The rearrangement joins TRBV13 to TRBJ1-1; D may be TRBD1 (6 bases). The length of the CDR3 is 15 residues. Trimming left V 0 bases short and J 5 bases short, with 13 bases between. Germline assignment: CDR1 PRHDT and CDR2 FYEKMQ (reference sequence).